These T cell receptor beta chains were read from a single sample in a study of beta chain features in type 1 diabetes. Profiling relied on immunoSEQ multiplex PCR, and the TCRdb table lists in-frame clones only, not all of them. The table includes about 280,000 clones, about 15% detected once. Sequences were obtained from naive CD4+ T cells from blood. The receptors shown here come from a man aged 18-30 years with type 1 diabetes. CDR3s include the opening cysteine and the closing phenylalanine or tryptophan. The D gene is left open where the match is weak. Size values are once, few and many counts, or a class for expanded clones, and some rows have none.

J: TRBJ2-7
length: 16
D: .
V: TRBV9
size: .
DNA: TGTGCCAGCAGCCCCACCAGCGACGGTACGGTTTACGAGCAGTACTTC
CDR3: CASSPTSDGTVYEQYF

J: TRBJ2-2
length: 14
D: .
V: TRBV5-1
size: few
DNA: TGCGCCAGTGGAAAACGGGTAAACACCGGGGAGCTGTTTTTT
CDR3: CASGKRVNTGELFF

J: TRBJ2-7
length: 15
D: TRBD2
V: TRBV7-2
size: few
DNA: TGTGCCAGCAGCTTCCCTGGGCTAGCGGCTCACGAGCAGTACTTC
CDR3: CASSFPGLAAHEQYF

J: TRBJ2-1
length: 15
D: .
V: TRBV12-5
size: .
DNA: TGTGCTAGTGAATCAGGATCTACCTCCTACAATGAGCAGTTCTTC
CDR3: CASESGSTSYNEQFF

J: TRBJ2-1
length: 15
D: TRBD1
V: TRBV6-5
size: few
DNA: TGTGCCAGCAGTTCCCTCAGAGGGGGCGTTCTCGAGCAGTTCTTC
CDR3: CASSSLRGGVLEQFF

J: TRBJ1-1
length: 14
D: TRBD1
V: TRBV6-5
size: few
DNA: TGTGCCAGCAGCCTTGACAGGGTGAGCACTGAAGCTTTCTTT
CDR3: CASSLDRVSTEAFF

J: TRBJ2-5
length: 14
D: .
V: TRBV5-1
size: .
DNA: TGCGCCAGCAGCTTGGGACAGGCGCCGGAGACCCAGTACTTC
CDR3: CASSLGQAPETQYF

J: TRBJ2-3
length: 16
D: TRBD1
V: TRBV15
size: few
DNA: TGTGCCACCAGCCAAGACAGGGGGCGCGGCACAGATACGCAGTATTTT
CDR3: CATSQDRGRGTDTQYF

J: TRBJ2-5
length: 15
D: TRBD1
V: TRBV7-8
size: few
DNA: TGTGCCAGCAGCTTGGGACAGGGGCTACAAGAGACCCAGTACTTC
CDR3: CASSLGQGLQETQYF

J: TRBJ2-1
length: 11
D: TRBD2
V: TRBV28
size: few
DNA: TGTGCCAGCAGTTTAGCGGGGGGGCAGTTCTTC
CDR3: CASSLAGGQFF

J: TRBJ2-5
length: 12
D: .
V: TRBV29-1
size: many
DNA: TGCAGCGGACGACAGGACCGAGAGACCCAGTACTTC
CDR3: CSGRQDRETQYF

J: TRBJ2-1
length: 13
D: .
V: TRBV10-3
size: .
DNA: TGTGCCATCAGGGCGGAGGGGTACAATGAGCAGTTCTTC
CDR3: CAIRAEGYNEQFF

J: TRBJ1-6
length: 15
D: .
V: TRBV4-1
size: .
DNA: TGCGCCAGCAGCCAAGCCCCCGCCTATAATTCACCCCTCCACTTT
CDR3: CASSQAPAYNSPLHF

J: TRBJ2-5
length: 15
D: TRBD2
V: TRBV7-9
size: few
DNA: TGTGCCAGCACCCTTGGCGGGAGAGGACAAGAGACCCAGTACTTC
CDR3: CASTLGGRGQETQYF

J: TRBJ2-7
length: 13
D: TRBD2
V: TRBV30
size: .
DNA: TGTGCCTGGAGTGGCGGGAGCTCCTACGAGCAGTACTTC
CDR3: CAWSGGSSYEQYF

J: TRBJ2-7
length: 13
D: .
V: TRBV5-4
size: .
DNA: TGTGCCAGCGGGGGAGGTGGGGGAGGAGAGCAGTACTTC
CDR3: CASGGGGGGEQYF

J: TRBJ2-1
length: 12
D: .
V: TRBV5-6
size: .
DNA: TGTGCCAGCAGCTTGAATACGGATGAGCAGTTCTTC
CDR3: CASSLNTDEQFF

J: TRBJ2-3
length: 15
D: .
V: TRBV2
size: few
DNA: TGTGCCAGCAGTGTCCTTGCGGGTGGCGCAGATACGCAGTATTTT
CDR3: CASSVLAGGADTQYF

J: TRBJ2-1
length: 16
D: .
V: TRBV5-6
size: few
DNA: TGTGCCAGCAGCTTCCTAGCGTCTAGCTCCTACAATGAGCAGTTCTTC
CDR3: CASSFLASSSYNEQFF

J: TRBJ2-6
length: 15
D: TRBD1
V: TRBV7-2
size: once
DNA: TGTGCCAGCAGCTCCAGGGGGCTAGGGGCCAACGTCCTGACTTTC
CDR3: CASSSRGLGANVLTF

J: TRBJ1-5
length: 14
D: TRBD1
V: TRBV28
size: .
DNA: TGTGCCAGCAGTTTAGGACAGGGACATCAGCCCCAGCATTTT
CDR3: CASSLGQGHQPQHF

J: TRBJ2-7
length: 11
D: TRBD2
V: TRBV19
size: .
DNA: TGTGGCCGGGACTACCACTACGAGCAGTACTTC
CDR3: CGRDYHYEQYF

J: TRBJ1-1
length: 13
D: .
V: TRBV19
size: .
DNA: TGTGCCAGTAGTACCGTCGGGAACACTGAAGCTTTCTTT
CDR3: CASSTVGNTEAFF

J: TRBJ1-2
length: 15
D: .
V: TRBV29-1
size: few
DNA: TGCAGCGTTTCAGGGCGACAGGCCCAATCATATGGCTACACCTTC
CDR3: CSVSGRQAQSYGYTF

J: TRBJ1-2
length: 13
D: .
V: TRBV6-6
size: few
DNA: TGTGCCAGCAGTTACTCTCTAGAATATGGCTACACCTTC
CDR3: CASSYSLEYGYTF

J: TRBJ2-5
length: 14
D: TRBD1
V: TRBV15
size: few
DNA: TGTGCCACCAGCACAGACAGGGGAAGCGAGACCCAGTACTTC
CDR3: CATSTDRGSETQYF

J: TRBJ2-6
length: 15
D: .
V: TRBV15
size: few
DNA: TGTGCCACCAGCAGAGCAGGGGCTGGGGCCAACGTCCTGACTTTC
CDR3: CATSRAGAGANVLTF

J: TRBJ1-2
length: 15
D: TRBD1
V: TRBV27
size: .
DNA: TGTGCCAGCAGCTCTCGGGACAGAGCTAACTATGGCTACACCTTC
CDR3: CASSSRDRANYGYTF

J: TRBJ1-4
length: 11
D: .
V: TRBV28
size: .
DNA: TGTGCCAGCAGTCTTCGGGAAAAACTGTTTTTT
CDR3: CASSLREKLFF

J: TRBJ2-2
length: 16
D: TRBD2
V: TRBV10-3
size: .
DNA: TGTGCCACCTCTGATACCTCGGGACTACCCACCGGGGAGCTGTTTTTT
CDR3: CATSDTSGLPTGELFF

J: TRBJ1-2
length: 14
D: .
V: TRBV11-1
size: few
DNA: TGTGCCAGCAGCCCCTTGCGGGGCAAGGTTGGCTACACCTTC
CDR3: CASSPLRGKVGYTF

J: TRBJ1-1
length: 15
D: .
V: TRBV11-2
size: .
DNA: TGTGCCAGCAGCGACGGTGCAGGGCCCAACACTGAAGCTTTCTTT
CDR3: CASSDGAGPNTEAFF

J: TRBJ2-2
length: 15
D: .
V: TRBV7-8
size: .
DNA: TGTGCCAGCAGCGTCAGACGGGTGAACACCGGGGAGCTGTTTTTT
CDR3: CASSVRRVNTGELFF

J: TRBJ2-4
length: 13
D: TRBD1
V: TRBV2
size: .
DNA: TGTGCCAGCAGTGTAGACAGGGGGAACATTCAGTACTTC
CDR3: CASSVDRGNIQYF

J: TRBJ2-1
length: 14
D: .
V: TRBV30
size: .
DNA: TGTGCCTGGAATCGAGGGTTGGGGGCGAATGAGCAGTTCTTC
CDR3: CAWNRGLGANEQFF

J: TRBJ2-3
length: 14
D: TRBD1
V: TRBV29-1
size: few
DNA: TGCAGCGTGGGACAGGGGGTCCCTACCTATACGCAGTATTTT
CDR3: CSVGQGVPTYTQYF

J: TRBJ2-6
length: 16
D: TRBD1
V: TRBV7-2
size: few
DNA: TGTGCCAGCAGCGCCCGGACAGGGCCTGGGGCCAACGTCCTGACTTTC
CDR3: CASSARTGPGANVLTF

J: TRBJ2-3
length: 13
D: TRBD2
V: TRBV27
size: few
DNA: TGTGCCAGCAGTTCCCAACCGGGGGGTACGCAGTATTTT
CDR3: CASSSQPGGTQYF

J: TRBJ2-4
length: 15
D: .
V: TRBV11-2
size: few
DNA: TGTGCCAGCAGCCGCCGAGGGACATCTGGAAACATTCAGTACTTC
CDR3: CASSRRGTSGNIQYF

J: TRBJ2-5
length: 17
D: TRBD2
V: TRBV5-1
size: few
DNA: TGCGCCAGCAGCGCGTCCGGGACTAGCGTAATACAAGAGACCCAGTACTTC
CDR3: CASSASGTSVIQETQYF

J: TRBJ1-2
length: 13
D: .
V: TRBV7-9
size: .
DNA: TGTGCCAGCAGCGTGGACAGCCTCTATGGCTACACCTTC
CDR3: CASSVDSLYGYTF

J: TRBJ2-7
length: 13
D: TRBD1
V: TRBV28
size: few
DNA: TGTGCCAGCAGCCGGATGACAGGGTACGAGCAGTACTTC
CDR3: CASSRMTGYEQYF

J: TRBJ2-7
length: 13
D: TRBD1
V: TRBV7-2
size: few
DNA: TGTGCCAGCAGCGCCGACAGGGGGGGCGAGCAGTACTTC
CDR3: CASSADRGGEQYF

J: TRBJ2-1
length: 14
D: .
V: TRBV5-1
size: few
DNA: TGCGCCAGCAGCCCAGGGCAGGGCGGCAATGAGCAGTTCTTC
CDR3: CASSPGQGGNEQFF

J: TRBJ2-7
length: 18
D: TRBD2
V: TRBV7-2
size: few
DNA: TGTGCCAGCAGCTTATTGGGCCTTCGACTAGCGGACTCCTACGAGCAGTACTTC
CDR3: CASSLLGLRLADSYEQYF

J: TRBJ2-2
length: 16
D: .
V: TRBV5-4
size: .
DNA: TGTGCCAGCAGCGCGACCGGACCTAGCGACACCGGGGAGCTGTTTTTT
CDR3: CASSATGPSDTGELFF

J: TRBJ1-5
length: 16
D: .
V: TRBV4-3
size: .
DNA: TGCGCCAGCAGCCAATCCCCGTGGGGCGGCAATCAGCCCCAGCATTTT
CDR3: CASSQSPWGGNQPQHF

J: TRBJ2-3
length: 15
D: TRBD2
V: TRBV9
size: few
DNA: TGTGCCAGCACCCGAGGGAGCGGGATCGCAGATACGCAGTATTTT
CDR3: CASTRGSGIADTQYF

J: TRBJ1-2
length: 15
D: TRBD1
V: TRBV2
size: .
DNA: TGTGCCAGCAGGGAGACAGGGGGCCTTGGCTATGGCTACACCTTC
CDR3: CASRETGGLGYGYTF

J: TRBJ2-7
length: 14
D: .
V: TRBV15
size: .
DNA: TGTGCCACCAGCTTCGACTCGTACCTAAACGAGCAGTACTTC
CDR3: CATSFDSYLNEQYF

J: TRBJ1-6
length: 15
D: .
V: TRBV18
size: .
DNA: TGTGCCAGCTCACCACGAAAGGAGGGGAATTCACCCCTCCACTTT
CDR3: CASSPRKEGNSPLHF